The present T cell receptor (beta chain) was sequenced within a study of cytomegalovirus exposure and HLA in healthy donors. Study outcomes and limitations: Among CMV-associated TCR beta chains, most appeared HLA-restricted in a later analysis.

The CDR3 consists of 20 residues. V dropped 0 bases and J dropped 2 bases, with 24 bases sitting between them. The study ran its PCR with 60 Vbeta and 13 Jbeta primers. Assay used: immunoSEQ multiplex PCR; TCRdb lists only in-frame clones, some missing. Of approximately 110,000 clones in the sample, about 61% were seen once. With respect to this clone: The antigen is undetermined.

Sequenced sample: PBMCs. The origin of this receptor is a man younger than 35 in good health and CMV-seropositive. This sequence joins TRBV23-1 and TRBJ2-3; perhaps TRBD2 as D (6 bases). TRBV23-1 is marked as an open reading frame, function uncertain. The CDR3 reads CASSQSREGTQDLITDTQYF. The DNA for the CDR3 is TGCGCCAGCAGTCAATCGCGGGAAGGGACGCAAGACCTTATCACAGATACGCAGTATTTT.